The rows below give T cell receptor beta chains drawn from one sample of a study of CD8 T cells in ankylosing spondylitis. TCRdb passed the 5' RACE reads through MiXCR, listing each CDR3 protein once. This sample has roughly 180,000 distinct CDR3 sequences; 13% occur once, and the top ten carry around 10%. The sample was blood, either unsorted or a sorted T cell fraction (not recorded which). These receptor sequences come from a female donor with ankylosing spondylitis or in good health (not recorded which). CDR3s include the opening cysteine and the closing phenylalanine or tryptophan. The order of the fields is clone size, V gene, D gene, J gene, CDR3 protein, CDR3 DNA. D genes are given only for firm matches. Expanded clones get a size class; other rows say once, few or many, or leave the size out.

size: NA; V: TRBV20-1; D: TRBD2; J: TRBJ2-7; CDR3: CSASRTSGRSEQYF; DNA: TGCAGTGCTAGCAGGACTAGCGGGAGAAGCGAGCAGTACTTC
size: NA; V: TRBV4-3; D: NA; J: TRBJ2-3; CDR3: CASSQDQGITDTQYF; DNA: TGCGCCAGCAGCCAAGATCAAGGCATCACAGATACGCAGTATTTT
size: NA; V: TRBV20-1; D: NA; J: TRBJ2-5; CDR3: CSAQYQETQYF; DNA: TGCAGTGCCCAGTACCAAGAGACCCAGTACTTC
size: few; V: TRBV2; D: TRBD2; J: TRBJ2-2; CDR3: CASSVLAGAPGELFF; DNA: TGTGCCAGCAGTGTCTTAGCGGGAGCACCCGGGGAGCTGTTTTTT
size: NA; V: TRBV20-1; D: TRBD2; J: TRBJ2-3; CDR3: CCARGLAEGTDTQYF; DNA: TGCTGTGCTAGAGGACTAGCGGAAGGCACAGATACGCAGTATTTT
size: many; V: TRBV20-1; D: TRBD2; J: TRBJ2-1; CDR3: CSAVLAGLGEQFF; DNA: TGCAGTGCTGTTCTAGCGGGTTTGGGGGAGCAGTTCTTC
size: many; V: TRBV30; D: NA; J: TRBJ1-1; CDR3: CAWTVGRVNEAFF; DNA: TGTGCCTGGACGGTGGGTCGTGTCAATGAAGCTTTCTTT
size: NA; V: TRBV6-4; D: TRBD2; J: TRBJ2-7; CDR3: CASSVGSGGIYEQYF; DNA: TGTGCCAGCAGTGTTGGAAGCGGGGGAATTTACGAGCAGTACTTC
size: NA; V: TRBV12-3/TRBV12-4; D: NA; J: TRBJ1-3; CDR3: CTSSPILGNTIYF; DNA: TGTACCAGCAGTCCAATACTCGGAAACACCATATATTTT
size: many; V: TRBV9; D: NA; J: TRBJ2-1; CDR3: CASSQPGTRHEQFF; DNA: TGTGCCAGCAGCCAACCCGGGACCCGACATGAGCAGTTCTTC
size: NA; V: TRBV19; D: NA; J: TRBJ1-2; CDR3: CASSGGGGYTF; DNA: TGTGCCAGCTCTGGCGGAGGCGGCTACACCTTC
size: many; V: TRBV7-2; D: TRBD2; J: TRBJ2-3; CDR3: CASRNRDYNTDTQYF; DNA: TGTGCCAGCAGAAACCGGGACTACAACACAGATACGCAGTATTTT
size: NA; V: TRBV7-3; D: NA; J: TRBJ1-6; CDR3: CASSSGPNSPLHF; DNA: TGTGCCAGCAGCTCCGGACCTAATTCACCCCTCCACTTT
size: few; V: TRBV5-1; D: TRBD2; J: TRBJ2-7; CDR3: CASSHSSGSYEQYF; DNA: TGCGCCAGCAGCCATTCCAGCGGGAGTTACGAGCAGTACTTC
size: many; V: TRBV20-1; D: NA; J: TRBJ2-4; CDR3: CSALGKNIQYF; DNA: TGCAGTGCCCTCGGCAAAAACATTCAGTACTTC
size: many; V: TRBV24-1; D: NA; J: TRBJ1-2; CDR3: CATSDPPGQYSFDGYTF; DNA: TGTGCCACCAGTGATCCTCCTGGGCAGTATAGCTTTGATGGCTACACCTTC
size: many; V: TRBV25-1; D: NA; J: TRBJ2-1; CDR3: CASSPGAWEQFF; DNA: TGTGCCAGCAGCCCAGGGGCATGGGAGCAGTTCTTC
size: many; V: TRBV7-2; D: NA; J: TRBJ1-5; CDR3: CASSLHRSSGRHF; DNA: TGTGCCAGCAGCTTACACAGGAGCAGTGGTAGGCATTTT
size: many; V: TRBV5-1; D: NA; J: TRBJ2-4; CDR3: CASSTYRDKNIQYF; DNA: TGCGCCAGCAGCACCTACAGGGACAAAAACATTCAGTACTTC
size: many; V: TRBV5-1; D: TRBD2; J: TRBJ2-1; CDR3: CASRLTSGSSYNEQFF; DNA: TGCGCCAGCAGGCTAACGAGCGGGAGTTCCTACAATGAGCAGTTCTTC
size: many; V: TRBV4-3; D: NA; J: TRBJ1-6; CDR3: CASSQGTENSPLHF; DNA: TGCGCCAGCAGCCAAGGGACAGAGAATTCACCCCTCCACTTT
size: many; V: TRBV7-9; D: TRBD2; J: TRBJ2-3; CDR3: CASSFAGLAGLDTQYF; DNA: TGTGCCAGCAGCTTTGCGGGACTAGCGGGCTTAGATACGCAGTATTTT
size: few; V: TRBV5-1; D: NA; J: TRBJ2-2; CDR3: CAGSLPGSGDGELFF; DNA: TGCGCCGGCAGCTTGCCGGGGTCTGGGGACGGGGAGCTGTTTTTT
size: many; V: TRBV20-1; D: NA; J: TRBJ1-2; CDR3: CSARDRGYGYTF; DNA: TGCAGTGCTAGAGATAGGGGCTATGGCTACACCTTC
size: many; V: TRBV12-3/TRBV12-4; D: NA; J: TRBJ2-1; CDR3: CASSSSTVPGNEQFF; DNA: TGTGCCAGCAGTTCCTCAACGGTCCCGGGGAATGAGCAGTTCTTC
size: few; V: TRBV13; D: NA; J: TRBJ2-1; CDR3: CASSLGDNPWEFF; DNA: TGTGCCAGCAGCTTAGGGGACAACCCATGGGAGTTCTTC
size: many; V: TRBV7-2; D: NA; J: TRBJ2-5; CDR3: CASSLARASQETQYF; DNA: TGTGCCAGCAGCTTAGCGAGGGCTAGCCAAGAGACCCAGTACTTC
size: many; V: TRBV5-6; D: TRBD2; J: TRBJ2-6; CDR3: CASSLPGGLRRGANVLTF; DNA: TGTGCCAGCAGCCTACCGGGAGGGCTTCGCCGCGGGGCCAACGTCCTGACTTTC
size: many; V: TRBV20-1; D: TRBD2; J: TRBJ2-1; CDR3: CSAIEGTSGYNEQFF; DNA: TGCAGTGCTATAGAAGGGACTAGCGGATACAATGAGCAGTTCTTC
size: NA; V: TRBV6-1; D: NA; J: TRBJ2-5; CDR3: CASSEGRWSGTQYF; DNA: TGTGCCAGCAGTGAAGGACGGTGGTCTGGGACCCAGTACTTC
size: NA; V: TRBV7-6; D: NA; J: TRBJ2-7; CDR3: CASSLGSEQSF; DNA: TGTGCCAGCAGCCTCGGGAGCGAGCAGTCCTTC
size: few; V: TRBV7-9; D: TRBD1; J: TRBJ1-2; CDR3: CASSLMQGADYGYTF; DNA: TGTGCCAGCAGCTTAATGCAGGGGGCGGACTATGGCTACACCTTC
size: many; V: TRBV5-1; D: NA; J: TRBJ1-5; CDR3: CASSLTSGPDQPQHF; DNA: TGCGCCAGCAGCTTAACCTCCGGGCCCGATCAGCCCCAGCATTTT
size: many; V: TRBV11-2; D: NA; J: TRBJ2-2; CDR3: CASRTYPQGKANTGELFF; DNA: TGTGCCAGCAGGACTTACCCACAAGGGAAAGCGAACACCGGGGAGCTGTTTTTT
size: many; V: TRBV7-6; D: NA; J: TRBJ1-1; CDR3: CASSLERGAWPEAFF; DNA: TGTGCCAGCAGCTTAGAGAGGGGAGCGTGGCCTGAAGCTTTCTTT
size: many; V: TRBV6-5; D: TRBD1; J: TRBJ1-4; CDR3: CASSSGQAINEKLFF; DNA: TGTGCCAGCAGTTCGGGACAGGCGATTAATGAAAAACTGTTTTTT
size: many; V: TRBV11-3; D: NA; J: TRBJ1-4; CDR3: CASSPGGSSEKLFF; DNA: TGTGCCAGCTCACCGGGGGGTTCGAGTGAAAAACTGTTTTTT
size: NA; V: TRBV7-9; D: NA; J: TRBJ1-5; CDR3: CASNLVPQPQHF; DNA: TGTGCCAGCAACTTAGTGCCCCAGCCCCAGCATTTT
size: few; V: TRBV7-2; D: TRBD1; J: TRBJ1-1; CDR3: CASSSTGGLGEAFF; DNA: TGTGCCAGCAGCTCGACAGGGGGCTTGGGTGAAGCTTTCTTT
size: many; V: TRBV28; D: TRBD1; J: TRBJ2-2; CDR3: CASSLAGTANTGELFF; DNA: TGTGCCAGCAGTTTGGCTGGGACAGCAAACACCGGGGAGCTGTTTTTT
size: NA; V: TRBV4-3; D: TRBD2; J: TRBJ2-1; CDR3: CASRGGDYENEQFF; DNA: TGCGCCAGCAGGGGGGGGGACTACGAAAATGAGCAGTTCTTC
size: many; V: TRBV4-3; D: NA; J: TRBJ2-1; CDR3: CASSAHSGGNNEQFF; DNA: TGCGCCAGCAGCGCACACTCGGGCGGTAACAATGAGCAGTTCTTC
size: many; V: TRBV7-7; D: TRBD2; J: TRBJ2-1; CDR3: CASSTTGGTDNEQFF; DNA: TGTGCTAGCAGCACCACGGGGGGTACAGACAATGAGCAGTTCTTC
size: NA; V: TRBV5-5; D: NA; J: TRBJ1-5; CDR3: CASSLDIFNQPQHF; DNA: TGTGCCAGCAGCTTGGACATATTTAATCAGCCCCAGCATTTT
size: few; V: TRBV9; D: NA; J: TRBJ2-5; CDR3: CASSVHPRTTQETQYF; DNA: TGTGCCAGCAGCGTACATCCCCGGACAACCCAAGAGACCCAGTACTTC
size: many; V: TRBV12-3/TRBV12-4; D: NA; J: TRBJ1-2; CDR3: CASSLRDPGNYGYTF; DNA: TGTGCCAGCAGTCTGAGGGACCCGGGTAACTATGGCTACACCTTC
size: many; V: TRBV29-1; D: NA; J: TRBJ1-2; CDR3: CSAGDRGGYGYTF; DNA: TGCAGCGCCGGGGACCGGGGGGGTTATGGCTACACCTTC
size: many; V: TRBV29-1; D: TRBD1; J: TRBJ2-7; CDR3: CSVRDRGPYEQYF; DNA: TGCAGCGTTCGCGACAGGGGGCCATACGAGCAGTACTTC
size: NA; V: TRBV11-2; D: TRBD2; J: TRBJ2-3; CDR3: CASSLVSGLAVTDTQYF; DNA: TGTGCCAGCAGCTTAGTATCAGGCCTAGCGGTCACAGATACGCAGTATTTT
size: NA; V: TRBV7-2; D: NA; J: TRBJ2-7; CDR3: CASSLDPGDEQYF; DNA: TGTGCCAGCAGCTTAGATCCGGGGGACGAGCAGTACTTC
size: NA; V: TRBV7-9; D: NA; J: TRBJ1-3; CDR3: CASSSSPGTGNTIYF; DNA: TGTGCCAGCAGTTCGTCCCCAGGGACTGGAAACACCATATATTTT
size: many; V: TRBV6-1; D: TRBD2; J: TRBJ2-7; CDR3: CASFTSVEFYGRGHEQYF; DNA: TGTGCCAGCTTCACTTCCGTGGAATTTTACGGGAGGGGCCACGAGCAGTACTTC
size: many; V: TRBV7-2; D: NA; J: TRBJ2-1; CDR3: CASSTPLSGSSYNEQFF; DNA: TGTGCCAGCAGCACCCCTCTTAGCGGAAGCTCCTACAATGAGCAGTTCTTC
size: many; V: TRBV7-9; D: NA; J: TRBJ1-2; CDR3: CASRSGAGYTF; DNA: TGTGCCAGCAGATCAGGGGCCGGCTACACCTTC
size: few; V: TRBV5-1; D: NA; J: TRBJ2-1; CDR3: CASSLAVGLYEQFF; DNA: TGCGCCAGCAGCTTGGCCGTCGGCCTTTATGAGCAGTTCTTC
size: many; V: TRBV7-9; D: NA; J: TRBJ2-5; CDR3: CASSLVGAETQYF; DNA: TGTGCCAGCAGCTTAGTAGGGGCGGAGACCCAGTACTTC
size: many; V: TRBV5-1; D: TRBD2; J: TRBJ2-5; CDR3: CASSLGGRASETQYF; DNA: TGCGCCAGCAGCTTGGGCGGGAGGGCCTCAGAGACCCAGTACTTC
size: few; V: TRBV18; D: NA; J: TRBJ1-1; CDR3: CASSPGTDHTEAFF; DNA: TGTGCCAGCTCACCGGGCACTGACCACACTGAAGCTTTCTTT
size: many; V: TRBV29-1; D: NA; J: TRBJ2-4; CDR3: CSVDGSHEAKNIQYF; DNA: TGCAGCGTTGATGGGAGCCACGAGGCCAAAAACATTCAGTACTTC